This T cell receptor (beta chain) was recorded in a study of T cell changes during pregnancy in multiple sclerosis (dated by TCRdb to between 2018 and 2021). Context from the whole study: Changes in the T cell repertoire over the course of pregnancy were examined in this study in women with multiple sclerosis.

On this clone: It has no known antigen specificity. No much larger clone is present one base from it, and per-base qualities are unavailable.

Inclusive of the bounding cysteine and phenylalanine, the CDR3 is 16 residues long. Just the 48-base CDR3 DNA is kept, in frame starting at base 1. Looking up the germline V gene (reference sequence) yields CDR1 SGHNT and CDR2 YYREEE. Trimming takes 3 bases off V and 9 bases off J; junction bases not matched to a gene: 7. The method behind the library was the immunoSEQ multiplex PCR assay. TCRdb mirrors the immuneACCESS table, restricted to in-frame sequences. Some clones are absent from its copies; in checked studies, under half trace to an unresolved V gene, and the reason for the others is unknown. The sample has about 57,000 clones on record, around 93% of them singletons. The ten largest clonotypes hold approximately 1.7% of the sample.

Rearrangement joined TRBV5-4 to TRBJ2-1, with 15 central nucleotides matching TRBD2. This clonotype was sampled from a female donor with multiple sclerosis, enrolled in a pregnancy study. Sequencing used peripheral blood, obtained after pregnancy. The nucleotide sequence is TGTGCCAGCAGCTCCGGACTAGCGGGAGGGCAAGGTGAGCAGTTCTTC. Translation gives CASSSGLAGGQGEQFF.